This T cell receptor (beta chain) is drawn from a study of human T cells and chemical hapten exposure. V was clipped by 3 bases and J by 5 bases, with 17 bases between them. CDR3 length equals 14 residues. Germline loops: CDR1 DFQATT, CDR2 SNEGSKA (reference sequence). In regard to this clonotype: The antigen is not known.

Findings of the study overall: PT1 expanded TCR counts correlated positively with patch test score. Expanded TCRs showed more large CDR3 clusters than pre-sensitization or healthy control sets.

The authors' processing: A per-sample median of around 100,000 TCRs was observed, with counts ranging from roughly 23,224 to 700,000. TCRdb re-derived calls from the RACE reads in MiXCR, one entry per CDR3 protein. TCRdb's processing, not the authors' own work, is the source of the V and J calls. This sample has approximately 74,000 distinct CDR3 sequences; around 30% occur once, and the top ten carry approximately 9.1%. The time point is: patch test 1, 2 weeks after DPC sensitization. The treatment: therapeutic diphenylcyclopropenone sensitization with weekly scalp DPC. The material sequenced was whole blood, taken in connection with sensitization to the hapten diphenylcyclopropenone (DPC). This clonotype originated in a middle-aged man with alopecia areata. Some clones in this sample may be carry-over from other donors' samples. The genes are TRBV20-1 and TRBJ2-7; D tentatively fits TRBD1 or TRBD2 (6 bases each). CDR3 residues: CSASGGLPGDEQYF. The DNA of the CDR3 is TGCAGTGCTAGTGGGGGGCTACCTGGGGACGAGCAGTACTTC.